The following is a T cell receptor beta chain sequence with its context. The sample originates from a study of blood T cell repertoires in COVID-19. In the study's own analysis: The assay estimated nucleated cells by amplifying reference gene primers. Clones were read by immunoSEQ multiplex PCR, and TCRdb kept only the in-frame ones, dropping some. For V, J and clone size, that table is used; D and trimming come from the DNA. The table records about 270,000 clones, more than 85% of them present only once. Participants were aged roughly 18 to 100 years from about 25 US areas. Participant-reported clinical history was the basis for cohort assignment. The CDR3 is made up of 16 amino acids. V was trimmed by 0 bases and J by 0 bases, leaving 8 bases between them. Germline V gene sequence: CDR1 LGHDT, CDR2 YNNKEL (reference sequence).

This chain connects TRBV3-1 (or the pseudogene TRBV3-2) to TRBJ2-2; the D is unclear. Sequencing used PBMCs or T cells enriched from blood (not recorded which). The receptor's source is a man aged 35 to 55 who had been exposed to COVID-19. Written as DNA, the CDR3 is TGTGCCAGCAGCCAAGAAAGGCTAGCGAACACCGGGGAGCTGTTTTTT. The encoded protein is CASSQERLANTGELFF.